This TCR beta chain was obtained from a study of identical twins. Germline V gene sequence: CDR1 KGHSH, CDR2 LQKENI. This CDR3 contains 14 residues. V was pared by 3 bases and J by 7 bases, with 8 bases of the junction left unmatched. A universal primer binding site was introduced by template switching. The final cDNA contained unique molecular identifiers. TCRdb used MiXCR to reprocess the 5' RACE reads, holding one entry per CDR3 protein. The repertoire holds nearly 250,000 distinct CDR3 sequences, with about 7% as singletons. This clonotype was counted only a few times. A further study also used this sample, focusing on yellow fever vaccine responses in identical twins.

Sequencing was carried out using memory (CD45RO+) T cells sorted from blood. The origin of this receptor is a woman younger than 35 in good health. The chain recombines TRBV18 with TRBJ2-7, with 8 positions matching TRBD2. CDR3 coding DNA: TGTGCCAGCTCACCCTCGGGACTAGGTGGGGAGCAGTACTTC. This encodes CASSPSGLGGEQYF.